The rows below give T cell receptor beta chains drawn from one sample of a study of naive and memory T cell subsets. One entry per CDR3 protein results from TCRdb running MiXCR on the UMI-ligation and nested PCR reads. The sample carries 89,000 or so distinct CDR3 sequences, around 13% recorded once. The source material was central memory CD4+ T cells from blood. The receptor source for this set is a human donor in good health. Both conserved end residues are part of each CDR3. The order of the fields is clone size, V gene, J gene, D gene, CDR3 protein, CDR3 DNA. D genes are given only for firm matches. Clone size is shown for a subset of rows, as once, few, many or a class of expanded clone.

.,TRBV5-1,TRBJ2-3,.,CASSLGAALSTDTQYF,TGCGCCAGCAGCTTAGGAGCGGCTCTTAGCACAGATACGCAGTATTTT
many,TRBV5-1,TRBJ2-7,.,CASRDTYEQYF,TGCGCCAGCAGAGACACCTACGAGCAGTACTTC
few,TRBV29-1,TRBJ1-5,.,CSVRQDPNQPQHF,TGCAGCGTTCGGCAGGACCCCAATCAGCCCCAGCATTTT
few,TRBV19,TRBJ2-4,TRBD1,CASSYRTGQGKNIQYF,TGTGCCAGTAGTTACCGGACAGGGCAAGGCAAAAACATTCAGTACTTC
.,TRBV6-2/TRBV6-3,TRBJ1-2,.,CASRPDGFGNDGYTF,TGTGCCAGCAGACCGGACGGTTTCGGGAACGATGGCTACACCTTC
few,TRBV14,TRBJ2-7,TRBD1,CASSRAGTGIYEQYF,TGTGCCAGCAGCCGGGCCGGGACAGGGATATACGAGCAGTACTTC
.,TRBV27,TRBJ2-4,.,CASSFQNIQYF,TGTGCCAGCAGTTTCCAAAACATTCAGTACTTC
.,TRBV28,TRBJ1-2,.,CASTQAPPGYGYTF,TGTGCCAGCACCCAGGCCCCTCCGGGCTATGGCTACACCTTC
few,TRBV28,TRBJ2-3,.,CASSLVLVPDTQYF,TGTGCCAGCAGTTTAGTCCTAGTCCCAGATACGCAGTATTTT
.,TRBV11-2,TRBJ2-2,.,CASSLLRTNTGELFF,TGTGCCAGCAGCTTATTGAGGACGAACACCGGGGAGCTGTTTTTT
.,TRBV29-1,TRBJ2-1,.,CSVVLTIGEQFF,TGCAGCGTCGTACTGACTATTGGTGAGCAGTTCTTC
.,TRBV5-1,TRBJ1-6,.,CASSSGTPGSPLHF,TGCGCCAGCAGCTCCGGGACACCGGGTTCACCCCTCCACTTT
few,TRBV7-9,TRBJ2-5,.,CASGTTSAQETQYF,TGTGCCAGCGGGACAACCTCAGCCCAAGAGACCCAGTACTTC
many,TRBV29-1,TRBJ2-7,TRBD1,CSVEDRGNYEQYF,TGCAGCGTGGAAGACAGGGGGAATTACGAGCAGTACTTC
.,TRBV7-6,TRBJ2-1,TRBD2,CASSLASGRDGEQFF,TGTGCCAGCAGCTTAGCCAGCGGGAGGGACGGTGAGCAGTTCTTC
few,TRBV12-3/TRBV12-4,TRBJ2-2,TRBD2,CASIPPGLGVTGELFF,TGTGCCAGCATACCCCCGGGACTAGGGGTCACCGGGGAGCTGTTTTTT
many,TRBV5-1,TRBJ2-1,TRBD2,CASSSSGSSYNEQFF,TGCGCCAGCAGCTCTAGCGGGAGCTCCTACAATGAGCAGTTCTTC
few,TRBV7-2,TRBJ1-2,.,CASSPFAGPGIYGYTF,TGTGCCAGCAGCCCTTTTGCAGGGCCCGGAATCTATGGCTACACCTTC
few,TRBV10-3,TRBJ2-1,TRBD1,CAISDYRGRSYNEQFF,TGTGCCATCAGTGACTACAGGGGTCGGTCCTACAATGAGCAGTTCTTC
.,TRBV12-3/TRBV12-4,TRBJ2-7,TRBD1,CASSLAFTGGNYEQYF,TGTGCCAGCAGTTTAGCGTTTACAGGGGGTAATTACGAGCAGTACTTC